This T cell receptor beta chain is drawn from a study of cytomegalovirus exposure and HLA in healthy donors (dated by TCRdb to 2015 to 2018). With respect to the entire study: An earlier analysis of 587 of the donors reported under 300 Gb of sequence data and 117 million unique TCR beta sequences obtained from approximately 180 million T cells. A handful of DR-DQ haplotypes were handled as single units for association and clustering because linkage in the cohort was strong. An early release that covered some 640 HLA-typed donors contained around 330 gigabases of sequencing data and 85 million to 100 million unique TCR sequences. Using immunosequencing, the study profiled T cell repertoires from around 680 subjects and related those repertoires to cytomegalovirus serostatus. The study aimed to test whether cataloging public T cell receptors could reveal signatures of past pathogen exposure. Both class I and class II loci were covered by HLA typing, at four-digit resolution. To predict cytomegalovirus infection status, the study combined high-throughput TCR immunosequencing, statistical association of individual TCRs with disease status, and machine learning. In a later analysis, previously published TCR beta repertoires from about 670 donors were re-analyzed and high-resolution HLA genotyping was added so that TCR occurrence patterns could be studied. An earlier analysis of 587 of the donors applied high-throughput TCR beta sequencing to assess whether each TCR beta V gene segment acted as functional or pseudogenic. Rather than drawing on any new phenotypic data, the later analysis identified candidate immune exposures from TCR beta sequences and the way those sequences occurred across donors. Typing coverage varied by locus: roughly 620-640 donors for A, B, C, DRB1 and DQB1; approximately 560 for DQA1; about 600 for DPA1; fewer than 480 for DPB1. Of the roughly 400 genotyped donors, around 81% fell in the genetic ancestry cluster associated with self-reported Caucasian donors. A separate validation cohort of 90 to 150 different subjects was used in addition to the 666-subject first cohort. On average, 235,054 unique TCR beta nucleotide sequences were sequenced per donor among some 420 genotyped donors of the cohort, with roughly a sixth of those sequences being non-productive. Genome-wide SNP genotypes for about 65% of the roughly 670 donors were used in a later genetic analysis, which treated that subset as a discovery cohort. Donor age, sex, ethnicity and CMV serostatus were compiled alongside the repertoire data. Every discovery cohort repertoire had been produced on one sequencing platform. Results and caveats for the whole study, not just this receptor: According to a later genetic analysis, donors in an Asian-associated ancestry cluster had fewer N-insertions in productive TCRs than the approximately 630-donor mean. A few of the identified cytomegalovirus-associated TCR beta chains were confirmed in vitro to be specific for cytomegalovirus antigens. Assigning TCR associations to individual alleles was difficult when HLA alleles, especially DR and DQ, strongly co-occurred. According to a later analysis, most CMV-associated TCR beta chains appeared to be HLA-restricted, and the HLA associations seemed to be driven largely by CMV exposure. Because counts were too low, about 17 rarely observed V segments, including chromosome 9 orphons, were excluded from the earlier analysis of around 590 of the donors. The only immune exposure information available for the cohort was CMV serostatus. Several of the top co-occurrence clusters appeared to be linked to parvovirus B19, influenza, CMV and Epstein-Barr virus, according to a later analysis. A further reported finding was that TCR beta sequences accurately predicted the HLA-A and HLA-B alleles for most subjects in the first cohort. A cluster of highly shared sequence variants was judged likely to represent a technical artifact of the sequencing pipeline. In a later analysis, the rate of TCR association differed among HLA loci, with DRB1 alleles having the most associated TCRs and HLA-C alleles having the fewest. Across donors, most TCR sequences were observed very rarely, whereas some public TCRs were present in many individuals. A later analysis found that HLA-associated TCR beta chains were more clonally expanded and had lower generation probabilities than equally common non-associated chains. The study gave a list of some 150 TCR beta chains associated with cytomegalovirus. Sequencing depth was assumed to be roughly uniform across donors in the presence/absence analyses, though that assumption may not hold. In this cohort, only TCR beta chains were sequenced, and detectable features were limited by the absence of alpha or paired-chain data. A later genetic analysis associated a missense DCLRE1C variant with V-gene and J-gene trimming of TCR beta chains, and an independent cohort replicated the association. In an earlier analysis of about 540 of the donors, most TCR beta V segments were observed in productive rearrangements about 87% or about 30% of the time, broadly matching IMGT annotations. It was suggested by the authors that the approach could potentially be generalized to other disease states and immunological phenotypes. HLA typing was unavailable for some donors at each locus, so association tests used only the typed subset. Correlated functional status among segregating V segments might be attributable to linkage disequilibrium, but an unknown experimental factor could not be ruled out. At a false discovery rate of 0.05, a later analysis linked 16,951 TCR beta sequences to specific HLA alleles. The classifier was reported to diagnose cytomegalovirus status with high specificity and sensitivity in both the original cohort and the validation cohort.

A remark on this clone: Its antigen is currently not known. Per-base qualities were not stored, and no clone one base away is much larger.

In total, fewer than 750 healthy bone marrow donors made up the cohort. Cohort members were all nominally healthy when sampled, although unrecorded immune exposures were likely present. The donor tested CMV seronegative and was one of the 352 seronegative cohort members. A peripheral blood sample was collected from each donor, and TCR beta sequencing was performed on peripheral blood mononuclear cells. The Qiagen DNeasy Blood Extraction Kit was used to extract genomic DNA from the blood cell samples. Libraries were constructed by the immunoSEQ multiplex PCR assay. A mixture of 60 forward primers for TCR Vbeta segments and 13 reverse primers for TCR Jbeta segments was used in the multiplex PCR. The CDR3 region of rearranged TCR beta genes was amplified from genomic DNA by a multiplex PCR assay. Amplified TCR beta libraries were sequenced as 87-base-pair reads on the Illumina HiSeq System. The published analysis was carried out like this. A later analysis counted about 80 million unique TCR beta chains across the 690 or so repertoires, and some 11 million of these chains were shared by at least two donors. Raw reads were error-corrected and collapsed into unique sequences by a nearest-neighbor algorithm in which closely related sequences were merged to remove PCR and sequencing errors. Alignment of CDR3 sequences to IMGT reference sequences was used to assign V, D and J gene segments. Each retained sequence needed at least a six-nucleotide match to both a V gene segment and a J gene segment. A rearrangement was called productive if the CDR3 had no stop codons and remained in frame with V and J, and every other rearrangement was called non-productive. CDR3 was defined according to IMGT convention as the region running from the second conserved V-encoded cysteine to the conserved J-encoded phenylalanine. In an earlier analysis of around 640 of the donors, sequences lacking an unambiguous match to a single V gene segment were excluded. An earlier analysis of 587 of the donors called V segments functional above 56.7% productive rearrangements and segregating when the between-donor standard deviation exceeded 5%. A statistical classification framework was built to diagnose cytomegalovirus status from the catalog of TCR beta chain sequences. In a later analysis, V and J genes were assigned by comparing TCR nucleotide sequences against IMGT/GENE-DB human TR gene sequences. In a later analysis, CDR3 sequences and most-parsimonious VDJ recombination scenarios were assigned using the TCRdist pipeline. In a later analysis, every TCR beta chain was defined by the combination of its CDR3 amino acid sequence and its V-gene family, and reads without a unique V-gene family were dropped. As a way to deal with suspected cross-contamination and a sequencing artifact, a later analysis dropped hundreds of nucleotide sequences that were highly shared and had low generation probability. In a later analysis, a clonal expansion index was calculated for each public chain from normalized within-repertoire ranks of inferred template counts. In a later analysis, generation probabilities were computed with a VDJ recombination model fitted to out-of-frame rearrangements, and the resulting probabilities were checked against IGoR. Hypergeometric tests were used in a later analysis to score TCR-TCR, TCR-HLA and TCR-CMV co-occurrence, with a repertoire-size bias correction applied to the TCR pairs. In a later analysis, false discovery rates were estimated by permuting HLA or CMV assignments 20 times. In a later analysis, co-occurring TCRs were grouped using DBSCAN, and TCRdist sequence similarity was added for clustering within HLA-allele-positive subsets. Co-occurrence clustering excluded repertoires with fewer than 30,000 or more than 120,000 public chains, plus five with anomalous nucleotide sharing. TCRdb provides this immuneACCESS table in a form limited to in-frame rearrangements. Some clones are lacking; in checked studies, under half of them reflect an unresolved V gene, and why the rest are absent is not known. V, J and clone size are taken as reported in that table, and D and trimming were inferred from the DNA itself. The sample table lists roughly 150,000 clones, 60% to 80% of them with a count of one. The ten largest clones take up about an eighth of the sample.

The source is a woman in her thirties or forties in good health and CMV-seronegative. The source material was PBMCs.

The CDR3 is CASSYSIRGNTEAFF. The DNA sequence is as follows: TGTGCCAGCAGTTACTCGATCCGGGGAAACACTGAAGCTTTCTTT. The chain links TRBV6-5 with TRBJ1-1; no D segment can be confidently identified. CDR1 MNHEY and CDR2 SVGAGI are derived from the germline V gene. The CDR3 starts with the cysteine, ends with the phenylalanine, and has 15 residues. The read is trimmed to its CDR3 DNA, 45 bases read in frame from base 1. The germline ends are 10 bases apart after V is trimmed by 0 bases and J by 2 bases.